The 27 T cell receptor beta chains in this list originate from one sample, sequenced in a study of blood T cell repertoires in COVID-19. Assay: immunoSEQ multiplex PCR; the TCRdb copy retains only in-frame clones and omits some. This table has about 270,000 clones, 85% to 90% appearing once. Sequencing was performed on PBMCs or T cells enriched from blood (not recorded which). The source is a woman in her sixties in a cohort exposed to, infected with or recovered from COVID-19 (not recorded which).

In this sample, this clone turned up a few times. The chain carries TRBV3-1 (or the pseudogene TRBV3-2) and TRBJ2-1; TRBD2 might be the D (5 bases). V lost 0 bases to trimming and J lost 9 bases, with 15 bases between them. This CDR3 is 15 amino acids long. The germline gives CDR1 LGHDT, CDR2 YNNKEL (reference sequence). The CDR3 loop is CASSQEPPRGIEQFF. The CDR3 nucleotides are TGTGCCAGCAGCCAAGAGCCTCCTCGGGGAATTGAGCAGTTCTTC.

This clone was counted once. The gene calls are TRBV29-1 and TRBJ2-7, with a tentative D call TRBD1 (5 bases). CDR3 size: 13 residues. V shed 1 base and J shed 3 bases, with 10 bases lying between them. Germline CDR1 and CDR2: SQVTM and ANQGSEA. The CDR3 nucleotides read TGCAGCGTTGAAGGGGCAGGGCACTACGAGCAGTACTTC. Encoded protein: CSVEGAGHYEQYF.

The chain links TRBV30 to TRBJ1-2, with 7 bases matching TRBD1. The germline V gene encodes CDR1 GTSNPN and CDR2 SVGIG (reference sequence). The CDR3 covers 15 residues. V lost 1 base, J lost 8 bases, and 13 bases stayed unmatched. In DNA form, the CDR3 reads TGTGCCTGGAGTGCTCTCTCGACAGGGAAGACGGGCTACACCTTC. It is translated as CAWSALSTGKTGYTF.

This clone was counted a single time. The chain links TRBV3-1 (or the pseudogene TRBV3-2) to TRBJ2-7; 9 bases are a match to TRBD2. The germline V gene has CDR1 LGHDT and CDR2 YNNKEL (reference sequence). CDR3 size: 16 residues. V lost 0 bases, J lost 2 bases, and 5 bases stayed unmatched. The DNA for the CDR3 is TGTGCCAGCAGCCAAGATTGGGGACTAGCCACCTACGAGCAGTACTTC. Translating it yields CASSQDWGLATYEQYF.

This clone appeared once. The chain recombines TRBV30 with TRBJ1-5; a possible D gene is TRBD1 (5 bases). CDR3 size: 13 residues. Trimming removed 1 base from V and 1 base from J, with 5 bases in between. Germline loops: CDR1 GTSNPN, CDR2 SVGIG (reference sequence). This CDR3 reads CAWSDRSNQPQHF. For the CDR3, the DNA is TGTGCCTGGAGTGACAGGAGCAATCAGCCCCAGCATTTT.

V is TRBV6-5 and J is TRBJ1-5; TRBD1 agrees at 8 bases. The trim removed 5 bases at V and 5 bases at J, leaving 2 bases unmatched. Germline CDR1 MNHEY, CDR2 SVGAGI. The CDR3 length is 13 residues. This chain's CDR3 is CASSQGAYQPQHF. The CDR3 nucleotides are TGTGCCAGCAGTCAGGGGGCGTATCAGCCCCAGCATTTT.

CDR3 residues: CASSVDTVKGALHF. The CDR3 nucleotides are TGTGCCAGCAGCGTAGACACGGTCAAGGGAGCCCTCCACTTT. J is TRBJ1-6 and V is TRBV9; D is unresolved. Trimming took off 0 bases at V and 14 bases at J, with 15 bases between the two ends. Germline CDR1 and CDR2: SGDLS and YYNGEE. The CDR3 contains 14 residues. Complete variable domain (other parts from reference TRBV9 and TRBJ1-6): DSGVTQTPKHLITATGQRVTLRCSPRSGDLSVYWYQQSLDQGLQFLIQYYNGEERAKGNILERFSAQQFPDLHSELNLSSLELGDSALYFCASSVDTVKGALHFGNGTRLTVT.

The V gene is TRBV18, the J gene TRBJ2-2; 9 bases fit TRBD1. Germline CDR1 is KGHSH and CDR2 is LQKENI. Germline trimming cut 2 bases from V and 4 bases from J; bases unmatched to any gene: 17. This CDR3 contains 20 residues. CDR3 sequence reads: CASSPSRDRVIFRGTGELFF. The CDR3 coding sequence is TGTGCCAGCTCACCATCCCGGGACAGGGTTATATTTCGGGGCACCGGGGAGCTGTTTTTT.

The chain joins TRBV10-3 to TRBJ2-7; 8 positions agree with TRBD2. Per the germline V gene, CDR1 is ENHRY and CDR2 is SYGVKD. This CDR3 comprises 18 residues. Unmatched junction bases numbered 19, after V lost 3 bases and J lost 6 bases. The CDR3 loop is CAISEREGLSRFVCEQYF. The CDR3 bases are TGTGCCATCAGTGAACGGGAGGGCCTTTCAAGGTTCGTCTGCGAGCAGTACTTC.

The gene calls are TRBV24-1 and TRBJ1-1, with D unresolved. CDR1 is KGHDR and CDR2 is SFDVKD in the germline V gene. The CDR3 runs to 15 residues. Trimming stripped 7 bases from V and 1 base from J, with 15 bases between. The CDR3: CATRVSGSGNTEAFF. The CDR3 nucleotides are TGTGCCACCAGGGTCTCGGGATCGGGGAACACTGAAGCTTTCTTT.

The CDR3 loop is CASCRPGQGAYEQYF. CDR3 coding DNA: TGTGCCAGCTGCCGCCCGGGACAGGGGGCCTACGAGCAGTACTTC. The gene calls are TRBV28 and TRBJ2-7; 11 nucleotides line up with TRBD1. V gave up 8 bases and J gave up 2 bases; unmatched junction bases: 8. CDR3 length equals 15 residues. CDR1 MDHEN and CDR2 SYDVKM come from the germline V gene.

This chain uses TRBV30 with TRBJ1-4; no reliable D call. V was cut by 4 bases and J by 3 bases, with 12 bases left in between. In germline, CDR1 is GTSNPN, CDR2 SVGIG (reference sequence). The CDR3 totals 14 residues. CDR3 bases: TGTGCCTGGACAGAGCGGGCAGCTAATGAAAAACTGTTTTTT. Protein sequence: CAWTERAANEKLFF. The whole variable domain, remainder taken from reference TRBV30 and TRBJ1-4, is SQTIHQWPATLVQPVGSPLSLECTVEGTSNPNLYWYRQAAGRGLQLLFYSVGIGQISSEVPQNLSASRPQDRQFILSSKKLLLSDSGFYLCAWTERAANEKLFFGSGTQLSVL.

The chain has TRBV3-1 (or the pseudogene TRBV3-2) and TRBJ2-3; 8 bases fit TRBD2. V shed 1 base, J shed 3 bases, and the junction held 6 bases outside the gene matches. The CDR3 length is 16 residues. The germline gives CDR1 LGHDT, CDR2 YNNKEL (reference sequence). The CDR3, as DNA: TGTGCCAGCAGCCAAGTGGTAAGCGGGAGAACAGATACGCAGTATTTT. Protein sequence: CASSQVVSGRTDTQYF.

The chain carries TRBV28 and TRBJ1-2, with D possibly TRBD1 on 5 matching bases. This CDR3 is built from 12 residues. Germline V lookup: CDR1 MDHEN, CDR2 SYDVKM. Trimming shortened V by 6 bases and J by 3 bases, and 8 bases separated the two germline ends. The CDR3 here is CASSPGYYGYTF. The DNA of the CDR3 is TGTGCCAGCAGCCCAGGGTACTATGGCTACACCTTC.

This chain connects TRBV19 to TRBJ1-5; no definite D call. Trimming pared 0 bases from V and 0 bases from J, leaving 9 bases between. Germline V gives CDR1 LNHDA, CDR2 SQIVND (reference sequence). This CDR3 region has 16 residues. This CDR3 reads CASSIDPVYSNQPQHF. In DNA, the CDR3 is TGTGCCAGTAGTATAGATCCAGTGTATAGCAATCAGCCCCAGCATTTT.

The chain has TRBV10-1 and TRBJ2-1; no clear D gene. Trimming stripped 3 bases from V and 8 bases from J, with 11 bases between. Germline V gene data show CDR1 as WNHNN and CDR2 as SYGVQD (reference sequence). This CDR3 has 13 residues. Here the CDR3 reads CASSDGHGHEQFF. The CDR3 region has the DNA TGCGCCAGCAGTGATGGTCATGGCCATGAGCAGTTCTTC.

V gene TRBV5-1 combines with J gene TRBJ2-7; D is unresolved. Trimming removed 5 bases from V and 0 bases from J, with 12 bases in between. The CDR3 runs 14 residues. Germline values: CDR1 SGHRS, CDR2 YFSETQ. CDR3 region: CASRAGLSSYEQYF. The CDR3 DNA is TGCGCCAGCAGGGCCGGGTTAAGCTCCTACGAGCAGTACTTC.

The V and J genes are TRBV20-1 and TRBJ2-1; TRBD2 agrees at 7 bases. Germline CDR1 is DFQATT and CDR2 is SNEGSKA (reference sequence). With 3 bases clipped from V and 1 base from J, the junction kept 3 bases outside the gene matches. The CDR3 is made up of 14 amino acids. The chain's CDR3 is CSASRRESYNEQFF. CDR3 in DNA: TGCAGTGCTAGTAGGCGGGAGTCCTACAATGAGCAGTTCTTC.

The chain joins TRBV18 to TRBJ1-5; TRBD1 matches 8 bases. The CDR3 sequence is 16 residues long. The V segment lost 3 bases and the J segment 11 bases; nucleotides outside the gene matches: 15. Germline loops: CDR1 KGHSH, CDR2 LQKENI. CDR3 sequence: CASSPGGTGYSRAQHF. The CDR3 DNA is TGTGCCAGCTCACCTGGCGGGACAGGATACAGTCGGGCCCAGCATTTT. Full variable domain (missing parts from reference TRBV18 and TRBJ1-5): NAGVMQNPRHLVRRRGQEARLRCSPMKGHSHVYWYRQLPEEGLKFMVYLQKENIIDESGMPKERFSAEFPKEGPSILRIQQVVRGDSAAYFCASSPGGTGYSRAQHFGDGTRLSIL.

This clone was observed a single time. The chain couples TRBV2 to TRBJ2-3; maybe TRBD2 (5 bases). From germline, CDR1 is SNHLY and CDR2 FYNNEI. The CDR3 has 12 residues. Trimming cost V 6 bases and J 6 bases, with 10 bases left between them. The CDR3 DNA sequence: TGTGCCAGCAGGGCCCCGGGGGATACGCAGTATTTT. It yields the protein CASRAPGDTQYF.

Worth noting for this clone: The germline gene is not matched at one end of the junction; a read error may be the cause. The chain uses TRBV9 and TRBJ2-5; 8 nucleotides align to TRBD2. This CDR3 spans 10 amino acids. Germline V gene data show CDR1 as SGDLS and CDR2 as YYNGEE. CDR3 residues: CASSSVGRDF. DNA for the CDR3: TGTGCCAGCAGCTCCGTCGGGAGGGACTTC.

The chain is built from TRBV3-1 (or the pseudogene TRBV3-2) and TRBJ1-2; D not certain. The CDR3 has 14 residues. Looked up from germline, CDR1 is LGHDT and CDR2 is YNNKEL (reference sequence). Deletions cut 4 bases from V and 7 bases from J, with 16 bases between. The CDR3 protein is CASSPLAATGGYTF. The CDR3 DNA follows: TGTGCCAGCAGCCCCCTGGCGGCGACGGGTGGCTACACCTTC.

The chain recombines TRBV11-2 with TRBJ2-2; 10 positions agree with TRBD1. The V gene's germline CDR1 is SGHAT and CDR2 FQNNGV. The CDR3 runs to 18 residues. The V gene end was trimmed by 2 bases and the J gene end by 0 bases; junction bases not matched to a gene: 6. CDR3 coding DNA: TGTGCCAGCAGCTTAAGGTCCGGGACAGGGGCGAACACCGGGGAGCTGTTTTTT. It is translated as CASSLRSGTGANTGELFF. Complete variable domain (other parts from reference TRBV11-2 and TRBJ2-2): EAGVAQSPRYKIIEKRQSVAFWCNPISGHATLYWYQQILGQGPKLLIQFQNNGVVDDSQLPKDRFSAERLKGVDSTLKIQPAKLEDSAVYLCASSLRSGTGANTGELFFGEGSRLTVL.

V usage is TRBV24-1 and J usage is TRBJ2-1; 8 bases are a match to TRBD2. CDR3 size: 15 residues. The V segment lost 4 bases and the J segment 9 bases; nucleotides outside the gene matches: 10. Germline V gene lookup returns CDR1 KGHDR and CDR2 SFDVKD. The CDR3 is CATSDPAGVRSEQFF. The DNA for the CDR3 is TGTGCCACCAGTGACCCAGCGGGAGTAAGAAGTGAGCAGTTCTTC.

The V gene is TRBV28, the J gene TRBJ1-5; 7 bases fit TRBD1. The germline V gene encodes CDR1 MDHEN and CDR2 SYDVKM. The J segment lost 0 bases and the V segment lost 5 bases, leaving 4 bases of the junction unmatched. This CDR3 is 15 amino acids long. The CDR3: CASSTGQNSNQPQHF. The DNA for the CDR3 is TGTGCCAGCAGTACGGGACAGAATAGCAATCAGCCCCAGCATTTT.

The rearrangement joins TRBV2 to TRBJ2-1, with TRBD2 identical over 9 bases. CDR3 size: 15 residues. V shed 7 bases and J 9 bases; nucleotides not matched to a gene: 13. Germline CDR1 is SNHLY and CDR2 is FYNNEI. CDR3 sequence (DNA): TGTGCCAGCACCCCCGGGGGCGGGAGGGCCCTTGAGCAGTTCTTC. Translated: CASTPGGGRALEQFF.

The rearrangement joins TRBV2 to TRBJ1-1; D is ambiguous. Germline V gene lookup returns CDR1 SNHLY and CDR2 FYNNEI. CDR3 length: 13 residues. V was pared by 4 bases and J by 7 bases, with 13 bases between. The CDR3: CASSGGGKDEAFF. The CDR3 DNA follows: TGTGCCAGCAGTGGGGGAGGGAAGGATGAAGCTTTCTTT.